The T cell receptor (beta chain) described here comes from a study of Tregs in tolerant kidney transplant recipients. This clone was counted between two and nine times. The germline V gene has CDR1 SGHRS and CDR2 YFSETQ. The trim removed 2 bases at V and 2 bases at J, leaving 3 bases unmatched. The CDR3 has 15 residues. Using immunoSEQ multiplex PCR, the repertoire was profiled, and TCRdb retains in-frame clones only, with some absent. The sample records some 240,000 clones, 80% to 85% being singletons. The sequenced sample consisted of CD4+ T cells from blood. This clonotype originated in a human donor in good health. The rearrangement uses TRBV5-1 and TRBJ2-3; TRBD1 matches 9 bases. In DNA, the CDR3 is TGCGCCAGCAGCTTAGGGGACAGGGACACAGATACGCAGTATTTT. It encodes CASSLGDRDTDTQYF.